This record covers a single T cell receptor beta chain. TCRdb reprocessed the 5' RACE reads, keeping one entry per CDR3 protein, no DNA. The sample holds about 440,000 distinct CDR3 sequences. The CDR3 spans 15 residues. Germline V gene lookup returns CDR1 SGHTA and CDR2 FQGNSA. The data stem from a study of T cells expressing NK-cell markers. The TCR was taken from a woman aged 18 to 75 in good health. What was sequenced was blood T cells: a sorted CD56 or NKG2C T cell subset, CD4+ or CD8+ T cells, or bulk PBMC T cells (not recorded which). The chain employs TRBV7-2 and TRBJ2-7; TCRdb selects TRBD2, and the lack of DNA leaves this call unchecked. CDR3: CASSLGGLAGYEQYF. The full variable domain, in which reference TRBV7-2 and TRBJ2-7 provide the parts outside the CDR3, is GAGVSQSPSNKVTEKGKDVELRCDPISGHTALYWYRQSLGQGLEFLIYFQGNSAPDKSGLPSDRFSAERTGGSVSTLTIQRTQQEDSAVYLCASSLGGLAGYEQYFGPGTRLTVT.